Following are 21 T cell receptor beta chains from one sample sequenced in a study of CD8+CD57+ T cells in acquired aplastic anemia. TCR beta VDJ and CDR3 were profiled, and genomic DNA was the template. TCRdb called the reads again in MiXCR, with one record for every CDR3 protein. The sample records about 270,000 distinct CDR3 sequences, roughly half being singletons. Sequenced sample: sorted CD4+, CD8+, or CD8+CD57+ T cells (not recorded which) from PBMCs. The receptors derive from a human donor with severe aplastic anemia or a healthy control (not recorded which).

The chain is built from TRBV5-6 and TRBJ2-7; D unclear. This CDR3 spans 12 amino acids. Germline V gene data show CDR1 as SGHDT and CDR2 as YYEEEE. V gave up 10 bases and J gave up 6 bases, with 17 bases separating them. The CDR3: CAWSGELAEQYF. Here the CDR3 DNA reads TGTGCCTGGAGTGGAGAGCTGGCCGAGCAGTACTTC.

This rearrangement joins TRBV15 to TRBJ2-1; 14 bases are a match to TRBD2. This CDR3 is 17 amino acids long. CDR1 and CDR2 (germline): LNHNV, YYDKDF (reference sequence). V lost 3 bases and J lost 1; bases outside the gene matches: 2. In DNA, the CDR3 is TGTGCCACCAGCAGCAGGACTAGCGGGGGGTCCTACAATGAGCAGTTCTTC. Its translation: CATSSRTSGGSYNEQFF. The whole variable domain, remainder taken from reference TRBV15 and TRBJ2-1, is DAMVIQNPRYQVTQFGKPVTLSCSQTLNHNVMYWYQQKSSQAPKLLFHYYDKDFNNEADTPDNFQSRRPNTSFCFLDIRSPGLGDTAMYLCATSSRTSGGSYNEQFFGPGTRLTVL.

In its sample, this clonotype was seen many times. The chain carries TRBV5-8 and TRBJ2-5; no definite D call. Trimming pared 0 bases from V and 1 base from J, leaving 10 bases between. This CDR3 is 15 amino acids long. Germline V gene data show CDR1 as SGHTS and CDR2 as YDEGEE. CDR3 nucleotides: TGTGCCAGCAGCTTGGGGTGGGCAGCCCAAGAGACCCAGTACTTC. Translating it yields CASSLGWAAQETQYF.

This clonotype is a singleton in its sample. The chain recombines TRBV2 with TRBJ2-7; D gene ambiguous. This CDR3 contains 14 residues. The V and J ends lost 7 bases and 2 bases respectively, with 15 bases between them. Germline V lookup: CDR1 SNHLY, CDR2 FYNNEI. In DNA form, the CDR3 reads TGTGCCAGCATTGGTGGGTCCCGGACCTACGAGCAGTACTTC. Amino acids: CASIGGSRTYEQYF. Full variable domain (outside the CDR3, taken from reference TRBV2 and TRBJ2-7): EPEVTQTPSHQVTQMGQEVILRCVPISNHLYFYWYRQILGQKVEFLVSFYNNEISEKSEIFDDQFSVERPDGSNFTLKIRSTKLEDSAMYFCASIGGSRTYEQYFGPGTRLTVT.

As for this clonotype: At one boundary the junction diverges from the germline segment, which might be a read error. This rearrangement joins TRBV7-7 to TRBJ2-5, with TRBD2 matching 7 bases. Germline V lookup: CDR1 SSHAT, CDR2 FNYEAQ (reference sequence). This CDR3 spans 13 amino acids. For the CDR3, the DNA is TGTGCTAGCAGAAGCGGGATGGGAGAGACCCAGTACTTC. This sequence encodes CASRSGMGETQYF.

This clonotype was detected ten times or more. The chain recombines TRBV12-3 or TRBV12-4 with TRBJ1-1; the D is unclear. The CDR3 length is 13 residues. Trimming stripped 0 bases from V and 2 bases from J, with 4 bases between. The CDR3 nucleotides read TGTGCCAGCAGTTTAGCTATTAACACTGAAGCTTTCTTT. Translated, it gives CASSLAINTEAFF.

The gene calls are TRBV12-3 or TRBV12-4 and TRBJ2-7; tentative D call: TRBD1 (6 bases). This CDR3 has 14 residues. Trimming left V 5 bases short and J 3 bases short, with 14 bases between. CDR3 DNA sequence: TGTGCCAGCAGTCCCGGGACAAGAAACTACGAGCAGTACTTC. Its translation: CASSPGTRNYEQYF.

This chain uses TRBV7-2 with TRBJ1-5; TRBD1 might be the D (5 bases). Germline-derived CDR1 and CDR2 are SGHTA and FQGNSA. V lost 3 bases and J 5 bases, leaving 11 bases between the germline ends. The CDR3 covers 14 residues. In DNA, the CDR3 is TGTGCCAGCAGCTTCGGGACGGGAGATCAGCCCCAGCATTTT. This translates into CASSFGTGDQPQHF.

About this clonotype: Relative to the germline gene, one junction end is altered; a read error may explain this. This chain joins TRBV29-1 and TRBJ2-7; 10 bases align to TRBD1. From germline, CDR1 is SQVTM and CDR2 ANQGSEA. CDR3 size: 11 residues. CDR3 coding DNA: TGCCGCGTCGACAGGGGGCTTGAGCAGTACTTC. Its translation: CRVDRGLEQYF.

V is TRBV15 and J is TRBJ2-3, with 7 bases matching TRBD2. Trimming took 0 bases from V and 11 from J; bases not matched to a gene: 8. CDR3 size: 14 residues. Germline values: CDR1 LNHNV, CDR2 YYDKDF (reference sequence). For the CDR3, the DNA is TGTGCCACCAGCAGAGATCGGCTAGCGGTAGGGCAGTATTTT. Translation gives CATSRDRLAVGQYF.

The DNA for the CDR3 is TGCAGTGCTAGCGGGGGACCATTTTCACCCCTCCACTTT. This gives the protein CSASGGPFSPLHF. This sequence joins TRBV20-1 and TRBJ1-6, with D perhaps TRBD1 (5 bases). The CDR3 is 13 residues long. The V gene's germline CDR1 is DFQATT and CDR2 SNEGSKA (reference sequence). V lost 3 bases and J 9 bases, leaving 12 bases between the germline ends.

The rearrangement links TRBV20-1 to TRBJ2-2; 8 bases fit TRBD1. Germline V gene lookup returns CDR1 DFQATT and CDR2 SNEGSKA (reference sequence). V shed 5 bases and J 6 bases; nucleotides not matched to a gene: 5. CDR3 length: 13 amino acids. The CDR3 DNA follows: TGCAGTGCTTCCGACAGGGGAGCCGGGGAGCTGTTTTTT. Its protein is CSASDRGAGELFF.

This clonotype was seen repeatedly, ten times or more. CDR3 coding DNA: TGTGCCAGCAGTTTAGGAGGGGGACAGCCGGAGACCCAGTACTTC. It translates to CASSLGGGQPETQYF. V is TRBV12-3 or TRBV12-4 and J is TRBJ2-5; 7 bases align to TRBD1. The CDR3 has 15 amino acids. V shed 1 base and J 5 bases; nucleotides not matched to a gene: 7.

This chain joins TRBV7-2 and TRBJ1-2, with 7 bases fitting TRBD1. Germline CDR1 is SGHTA and CDR2 is FQGNSA. The CDR3 runs 17 residues. With V trimmed by 1 base and J by 3 bases, 11 bases remained unmatched. CDR3 in amino acids: CASSLGDGGGDDYGYTF. CDR3 nucleotides: TGTGCCAGCAGCTTAGGTGACGGAGGGGGCGATGACTATGGCTACACCTTC.

This clonotype was counted a few times. This chain uses TRBV20-1 with TRBJ1-6; D ambiguous. Germline CDR1 reads DFQATT; CDR2 reads SNEGSKA (reference sequence). Trimming left V 1 base short and J 8 bases short, with 12 bases between. This CDR3 comprises 14 residues. CDR3 DNA sequence: TGCAGTGCTAGAGTAGGGATGGACCATTCACCCCTCCACTTT. This sequence encodes CSARVGMDHSPLHF.

This clonotype was seen repeatedly, ten times or more. CDR3 protein: CASSLLQGQGGNSPLHF. As DNA, the CDR3 is TGTGCCAGTAGCCTCCTCCAGGGACAGGGGGGAAATTCACCCCTCCACTTT. The chain uses TRBV19 and TRBJ1-6, with 11 bases matching TRBD1. The germline CDR1 and CDR2 sequences are LNHDA and SQIVND (reference sequence). V trimming: 6 bases; J trimming: 7 bases; junction bases outside the gene matches: 11. The CDR3 runs to 17 residues.

The gene calls are TRBV2 and TRBJ1-5; perhaps TRBD1 as D (5 bases). The CDR3 is 15 amino acids. Germline CDR1 is SNHLY and CDR2 is FYNNEI. V was trimmed by 2 bases and J by 3 bases, leaving 11 bases between them. The CDR3 nucleotides are TGTGCCAGCAGTGAATTGACGGGGACCAATCAGCCCCAGCATTTT. It encodes CASSELTGTNQPQHF. The full variable domain, in which reference TRBV2 and TRBJ1-5 provide the parts outside the CDR3, is EPEVTQTPSHQVTQMGQEVILRCVPISNHLYFYWYRQILGQKVEFLVSFYNNEISEKSEIFDDQFSVERPDGSNFTLKIRSTKLEDSAMYFCASSELTGTNQPQHFGDGTRLSIL.

The gene calls are TRBV24-1 and TRBJ1-2; D call uncertain. Germline V CDR1 and CDR2: KGHDR, SFDVKD. The CDR3 contains 11 residues. The V gene lost 7 bases and the J gene lost 7 bases, with 9 bases spanning the gap. The DNA for the CDR3 is TGTGCCACCAGCCAAGGCTCTGGCTACACCTTC. Translated, it gives CATSQGSGYTF.

In its sample, this clonotype was seen once. This chain connects TRBV2 to TRBJ2-7; a possible D gene is TRBD2 (5 bases). This CDR3 has 14 amino acids. V lost 4 bases to trimming and J lost 2 bases, with 12 bases between them. Per the germline V gene, CDR1 is SNHLY and CDR2 is FYNNEI. CDR3 in amino acids: CASSAGRETYEQYF. The CDR3 nucleotides are TGTGCCAGCAGTGCCGGCCGGGAAACCTACGAGCAGTACTTC.

This chain links TRBV6-5 with TRBJ2-7; TRBD1 agrees at 7 bases. The CDR3 totals 14 residues. Germline V gene data show CDR1 as MNHEY and CDR2 as SVGAGI. The V segment lost 5 bases and the J segment 5 bases; nucleotides outside the gene matches: 9. The CDR3 region is CASSTGQPADEQYF. The DNA for the CDR3 is TGTGCCAGCAGTACGGGACAGCCGGCGGACGAGCAGTACTTC.

In its sample, this clonotype was seen a few times. This chain connects TRBV29-1 to TRBJ2-3, with TRBD1 matching 7 bases. This CDR3 region has 12 residues. Per the germline V gene, CDR1 is SQVTM and CDR2 is ANQGSEA. The junction had 4 bases not matched to a gene; V was cut back by 4 bases and J by 6 bases. CDR3 amino acids: CSVGTGVDTQYF. As DNA, the CDR3 is TGCAGCGTTGGAACAGGGGTCGATACGCAGTATTTT.